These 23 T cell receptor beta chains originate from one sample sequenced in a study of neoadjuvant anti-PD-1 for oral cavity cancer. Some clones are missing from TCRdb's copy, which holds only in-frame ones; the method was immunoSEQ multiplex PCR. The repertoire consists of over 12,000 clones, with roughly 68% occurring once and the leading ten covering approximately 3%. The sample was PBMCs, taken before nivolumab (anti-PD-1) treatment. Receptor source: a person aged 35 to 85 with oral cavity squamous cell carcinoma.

CDR3 amino acids: CASSPGASGGLLAQYF. CDR3 coding DNA: TGCGCCAGCAGCCCGGGGGCTAGCGGGGGCCTGCTAGCGCAGTATTTT. The genes are TRBV5-1 and TRBJ2-3; 10 bases map to TRBD2. V was pared by 4 bases and J by 10 bases, with 15 bases of the junction left unmatched. Germline V gene data show CDR1 as SGHRS and CDR2 as YFSETQ. The CDR3 has 16 residues.

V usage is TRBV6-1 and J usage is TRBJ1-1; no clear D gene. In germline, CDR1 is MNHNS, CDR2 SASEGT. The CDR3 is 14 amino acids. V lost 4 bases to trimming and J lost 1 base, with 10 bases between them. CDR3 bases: TGTGCCAGCAGTGTGGGCGCGGAGAACACTGAAGCTTTCTTT. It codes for CASSVGAENTEAFF.

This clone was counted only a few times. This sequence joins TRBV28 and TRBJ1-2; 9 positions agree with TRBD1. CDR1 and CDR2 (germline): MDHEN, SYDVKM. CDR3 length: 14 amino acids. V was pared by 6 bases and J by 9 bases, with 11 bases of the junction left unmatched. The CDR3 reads CASSSAGTGYSYTF. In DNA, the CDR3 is TGTGCCAGCAGCTCCGCCGGGACAGGGTACAGCTACACCTTC.

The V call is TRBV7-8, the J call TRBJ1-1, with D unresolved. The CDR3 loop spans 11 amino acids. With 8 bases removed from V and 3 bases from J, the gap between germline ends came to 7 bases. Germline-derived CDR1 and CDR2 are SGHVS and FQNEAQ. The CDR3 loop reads CASRADTEAFF. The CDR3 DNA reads TGTGCCAGCCGCGCCGACACTGAAGCTTTCTTT.

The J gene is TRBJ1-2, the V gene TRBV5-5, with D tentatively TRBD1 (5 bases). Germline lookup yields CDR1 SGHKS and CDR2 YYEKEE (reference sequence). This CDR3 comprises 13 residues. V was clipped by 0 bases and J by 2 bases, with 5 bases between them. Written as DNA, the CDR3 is TGTGCCAGCAGCTTGGAGGGGAACTATGGCTACACCTTC. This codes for CASSLEGNYGYTF.

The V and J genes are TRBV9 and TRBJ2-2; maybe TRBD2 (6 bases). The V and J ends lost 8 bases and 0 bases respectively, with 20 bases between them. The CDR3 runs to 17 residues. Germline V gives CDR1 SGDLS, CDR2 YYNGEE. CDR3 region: CASAPGATAANTGELFF. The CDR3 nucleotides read TGTGCCAGTGCCCCGGGAGCAACGGCGGCGAACACCGGGGAGCTGTTTTTT.

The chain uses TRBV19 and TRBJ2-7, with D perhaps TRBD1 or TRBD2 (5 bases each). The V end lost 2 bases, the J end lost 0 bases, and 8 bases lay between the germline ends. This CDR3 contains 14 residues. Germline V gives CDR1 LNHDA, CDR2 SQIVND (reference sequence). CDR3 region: CASSIRDGSYEQYF. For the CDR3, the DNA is TGTGCCAGTAGTATAAGGGACGGCTCCTACGAGCAGTACTTC.

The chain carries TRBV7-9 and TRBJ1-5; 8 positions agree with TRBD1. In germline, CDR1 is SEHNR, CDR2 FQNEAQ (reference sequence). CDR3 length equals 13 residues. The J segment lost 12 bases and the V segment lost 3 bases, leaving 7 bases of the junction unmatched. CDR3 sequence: CASSFSGTGYQHF. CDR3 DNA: TGTGCCAGCAGCTTCTCCGGGACAGGCTACCAGCATTTT.

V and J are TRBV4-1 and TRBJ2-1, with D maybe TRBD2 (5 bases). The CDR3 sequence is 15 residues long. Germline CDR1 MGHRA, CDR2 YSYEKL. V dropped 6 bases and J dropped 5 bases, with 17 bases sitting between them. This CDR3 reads CASRGYYRGNNEQFF. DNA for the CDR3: TGCGCCAGCAGGGGCTACTACCGAGGGAACAATGAGCAGTTCTTC.

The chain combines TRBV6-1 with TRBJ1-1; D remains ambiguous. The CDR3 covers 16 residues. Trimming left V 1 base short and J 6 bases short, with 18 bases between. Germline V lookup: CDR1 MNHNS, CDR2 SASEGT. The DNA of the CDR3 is TGTGCCAGCAGTGAAGATTGGGGATATTATGGTTCTGAAGCTTTCTTT. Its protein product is CASSEDWGYYGSEAFF.

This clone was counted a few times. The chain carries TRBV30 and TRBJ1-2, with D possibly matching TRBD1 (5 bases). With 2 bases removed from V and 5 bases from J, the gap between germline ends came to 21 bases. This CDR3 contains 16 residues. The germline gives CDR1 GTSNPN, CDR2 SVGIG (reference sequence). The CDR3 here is CAWSLQVSGGRYGYTF. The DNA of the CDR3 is TGTGCCTGGAGTCTCCAAGTATCGGGGGGAAGGTATGGCTACACCTTC.

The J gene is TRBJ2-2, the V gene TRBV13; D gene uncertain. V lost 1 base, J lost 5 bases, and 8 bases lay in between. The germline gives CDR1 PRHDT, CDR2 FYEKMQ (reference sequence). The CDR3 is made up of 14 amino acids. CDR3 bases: TGTGCCAGCAGCTTAGCGTCTCGGACCGGGGAGCTGTTTTTT. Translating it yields CASSLASRTGELFF.

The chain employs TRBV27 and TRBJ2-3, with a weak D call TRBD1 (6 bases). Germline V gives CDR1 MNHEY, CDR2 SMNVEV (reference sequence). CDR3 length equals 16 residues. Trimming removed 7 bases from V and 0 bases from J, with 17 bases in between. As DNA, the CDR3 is TGTGCCAGCATGCTCCGGGACACAATGAGCACAGATACGCAGTATTTT. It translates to CASMLRDTMSTDTQYF.

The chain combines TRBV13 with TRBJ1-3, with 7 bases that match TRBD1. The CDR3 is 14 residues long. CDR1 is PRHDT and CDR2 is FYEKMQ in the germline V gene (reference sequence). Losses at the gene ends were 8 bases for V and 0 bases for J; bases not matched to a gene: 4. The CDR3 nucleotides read TGTGCCAGCCGTAGGGGGCTCTCTGGAAACACCATATATTTT. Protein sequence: CASRRGLSGNTIYF.

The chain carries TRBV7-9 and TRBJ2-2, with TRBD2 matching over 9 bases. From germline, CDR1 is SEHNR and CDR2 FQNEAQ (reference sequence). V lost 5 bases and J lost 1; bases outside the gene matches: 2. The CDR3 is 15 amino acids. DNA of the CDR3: TGTGCCAGCAGCCCGCGGGGGGGGAACACCGGGGAGCTGTTTTTT. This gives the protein CASSPRGGNTGELFF.

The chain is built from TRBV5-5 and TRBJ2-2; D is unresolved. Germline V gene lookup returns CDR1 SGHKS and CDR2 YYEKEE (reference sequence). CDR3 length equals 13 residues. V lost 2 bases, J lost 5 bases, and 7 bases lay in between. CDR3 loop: CASSFAETGELFF. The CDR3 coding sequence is TGTGCCAGCAGCTTCGCCGAGACCGGGGAGCTGTTTTTT.

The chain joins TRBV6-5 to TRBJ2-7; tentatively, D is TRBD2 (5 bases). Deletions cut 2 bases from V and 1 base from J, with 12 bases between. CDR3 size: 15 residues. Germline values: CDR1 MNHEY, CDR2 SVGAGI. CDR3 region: CASSYDEGISYEQYF. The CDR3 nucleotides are TGTGCCAGCAGTTACGATGAGGGAATTTCCTACGAGCAGTACTTC.

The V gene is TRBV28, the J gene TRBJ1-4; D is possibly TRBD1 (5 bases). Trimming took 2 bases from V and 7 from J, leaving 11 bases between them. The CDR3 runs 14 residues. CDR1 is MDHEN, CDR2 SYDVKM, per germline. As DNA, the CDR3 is TGTGCCAGCAGTTTAAGCAGGGATCCTGAAAAACTGTTTTTT. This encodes CASSLSRDPEKLFF.

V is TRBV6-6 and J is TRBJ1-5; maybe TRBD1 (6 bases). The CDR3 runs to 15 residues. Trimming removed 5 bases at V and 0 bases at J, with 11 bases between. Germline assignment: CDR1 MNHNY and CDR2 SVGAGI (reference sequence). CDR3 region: CASSTGLISNQPQHF. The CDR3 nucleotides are TGTGCCAGCAGTACAGGGTTAATTAGCAATCAGCCCCAGCATTTT.

CDR3: CASSYKGQTENEQYF. The CDR3 DNA reads as TGTGCCAGCAGTTACAAGGGACAGACGGAAAACGAGCAGTACTTC. This chain joins TRBV6-5 and TRBJ2-7; 7 bases line up with TRBD1. This CDR3 contains 15 residues. V trimming: 2 bases; J trimming: 5 bases; junction bases outside the gene matches: 9. Germline CDR1 is MNHEY and CDR2 is SVGAGI.

CDR3 nucleotides: TGTGCCAGCAGTGAATCGCCTAGCGGGAGGGCCTATCAGCAGTACTTC. Amino acid sequence: CASSESPSGRAYQQYF. The V call is TRBV6-1, the J call TRBJ2-7; the match to TRBD2 covers 12 bases. This CDR3 has 16 residues. Looked up from germline, CDR1 is MNHNS and CDR2 is SASEGT. Trimming took 2 bases from V and 8 from J; bases not matched to a gene: 10.

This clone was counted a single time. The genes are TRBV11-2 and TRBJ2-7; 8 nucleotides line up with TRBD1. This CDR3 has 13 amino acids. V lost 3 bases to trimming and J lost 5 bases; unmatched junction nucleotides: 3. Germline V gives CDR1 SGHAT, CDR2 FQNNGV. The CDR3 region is CASSFGTGNEQYF. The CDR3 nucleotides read TGTGCCAGCAGCTTTGGGACAGGTAACGAGCAGTACTTC.

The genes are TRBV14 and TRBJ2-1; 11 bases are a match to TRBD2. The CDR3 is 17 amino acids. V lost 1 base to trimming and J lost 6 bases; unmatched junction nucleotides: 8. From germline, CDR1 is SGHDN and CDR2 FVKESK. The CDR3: CASSQVQTSGIPNEQFF. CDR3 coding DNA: TGTGCCAGCAGCCAAGTTCAGACTAGCGGGATCCCCAATGAGCAGTTCTTC.